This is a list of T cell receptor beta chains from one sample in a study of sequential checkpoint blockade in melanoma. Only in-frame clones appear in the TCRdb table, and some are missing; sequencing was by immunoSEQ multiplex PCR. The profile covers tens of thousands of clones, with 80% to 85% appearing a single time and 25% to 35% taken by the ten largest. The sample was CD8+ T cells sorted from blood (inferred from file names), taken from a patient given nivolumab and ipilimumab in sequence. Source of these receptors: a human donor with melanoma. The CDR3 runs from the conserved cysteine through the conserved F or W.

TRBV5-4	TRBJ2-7	CASSLDGTGSYEQYF
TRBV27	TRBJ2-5	CASSFAAGCQETQYF
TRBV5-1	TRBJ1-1	CASSANRPDEAFF
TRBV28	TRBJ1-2	CASSHTVIYGYTF
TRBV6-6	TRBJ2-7	CASSYSAYEQYF
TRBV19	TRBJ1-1	CASSMTPNTEAFF
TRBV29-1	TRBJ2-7	CSVALGAGGNNEQYF
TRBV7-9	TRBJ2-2	CASSTWTSGYTGELFF
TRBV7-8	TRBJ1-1	CASSAWTGGTEAFF
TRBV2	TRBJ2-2	CASSTSGTGAYPGGGELFF
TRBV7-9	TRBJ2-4	CASSLGTGGNIQYF
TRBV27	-	CASSPTGSSYEQYF
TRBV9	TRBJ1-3	CASSVAPRQGSSGNTIYF
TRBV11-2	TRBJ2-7	CASSLLFGTGKDEQYF
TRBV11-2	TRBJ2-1	CASSDLRASLGNEQFF
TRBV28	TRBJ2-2	CASMGVMDTGELFF
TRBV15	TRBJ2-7	CATSPTPLAGVYEQYF
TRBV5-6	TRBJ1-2	CASSSDRSIYYGYTF
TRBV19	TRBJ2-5	CASSIKLLRGSGEETQYF
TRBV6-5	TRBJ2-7	CASSYSRQGSYEQYF
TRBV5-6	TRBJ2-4	CASSLSGTGNIQYF
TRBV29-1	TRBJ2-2	CSVWVSGGSPGELFF
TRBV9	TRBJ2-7	CASSVGGDSYEQYF
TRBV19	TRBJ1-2	CASTKGFGQGNYGYTF
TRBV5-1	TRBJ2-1	CASSLEGVSSYNEQFF
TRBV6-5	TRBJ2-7	CASSYSTGQGTYEQYF
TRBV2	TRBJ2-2	CASSETGSNTGELFF
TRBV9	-	CASSVGGDEQYF
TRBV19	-	CASSTRESGYGRRYEQYF
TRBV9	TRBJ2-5	CASSLSGHKETQYF
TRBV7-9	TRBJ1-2	CASSLGSGVNYGYTF